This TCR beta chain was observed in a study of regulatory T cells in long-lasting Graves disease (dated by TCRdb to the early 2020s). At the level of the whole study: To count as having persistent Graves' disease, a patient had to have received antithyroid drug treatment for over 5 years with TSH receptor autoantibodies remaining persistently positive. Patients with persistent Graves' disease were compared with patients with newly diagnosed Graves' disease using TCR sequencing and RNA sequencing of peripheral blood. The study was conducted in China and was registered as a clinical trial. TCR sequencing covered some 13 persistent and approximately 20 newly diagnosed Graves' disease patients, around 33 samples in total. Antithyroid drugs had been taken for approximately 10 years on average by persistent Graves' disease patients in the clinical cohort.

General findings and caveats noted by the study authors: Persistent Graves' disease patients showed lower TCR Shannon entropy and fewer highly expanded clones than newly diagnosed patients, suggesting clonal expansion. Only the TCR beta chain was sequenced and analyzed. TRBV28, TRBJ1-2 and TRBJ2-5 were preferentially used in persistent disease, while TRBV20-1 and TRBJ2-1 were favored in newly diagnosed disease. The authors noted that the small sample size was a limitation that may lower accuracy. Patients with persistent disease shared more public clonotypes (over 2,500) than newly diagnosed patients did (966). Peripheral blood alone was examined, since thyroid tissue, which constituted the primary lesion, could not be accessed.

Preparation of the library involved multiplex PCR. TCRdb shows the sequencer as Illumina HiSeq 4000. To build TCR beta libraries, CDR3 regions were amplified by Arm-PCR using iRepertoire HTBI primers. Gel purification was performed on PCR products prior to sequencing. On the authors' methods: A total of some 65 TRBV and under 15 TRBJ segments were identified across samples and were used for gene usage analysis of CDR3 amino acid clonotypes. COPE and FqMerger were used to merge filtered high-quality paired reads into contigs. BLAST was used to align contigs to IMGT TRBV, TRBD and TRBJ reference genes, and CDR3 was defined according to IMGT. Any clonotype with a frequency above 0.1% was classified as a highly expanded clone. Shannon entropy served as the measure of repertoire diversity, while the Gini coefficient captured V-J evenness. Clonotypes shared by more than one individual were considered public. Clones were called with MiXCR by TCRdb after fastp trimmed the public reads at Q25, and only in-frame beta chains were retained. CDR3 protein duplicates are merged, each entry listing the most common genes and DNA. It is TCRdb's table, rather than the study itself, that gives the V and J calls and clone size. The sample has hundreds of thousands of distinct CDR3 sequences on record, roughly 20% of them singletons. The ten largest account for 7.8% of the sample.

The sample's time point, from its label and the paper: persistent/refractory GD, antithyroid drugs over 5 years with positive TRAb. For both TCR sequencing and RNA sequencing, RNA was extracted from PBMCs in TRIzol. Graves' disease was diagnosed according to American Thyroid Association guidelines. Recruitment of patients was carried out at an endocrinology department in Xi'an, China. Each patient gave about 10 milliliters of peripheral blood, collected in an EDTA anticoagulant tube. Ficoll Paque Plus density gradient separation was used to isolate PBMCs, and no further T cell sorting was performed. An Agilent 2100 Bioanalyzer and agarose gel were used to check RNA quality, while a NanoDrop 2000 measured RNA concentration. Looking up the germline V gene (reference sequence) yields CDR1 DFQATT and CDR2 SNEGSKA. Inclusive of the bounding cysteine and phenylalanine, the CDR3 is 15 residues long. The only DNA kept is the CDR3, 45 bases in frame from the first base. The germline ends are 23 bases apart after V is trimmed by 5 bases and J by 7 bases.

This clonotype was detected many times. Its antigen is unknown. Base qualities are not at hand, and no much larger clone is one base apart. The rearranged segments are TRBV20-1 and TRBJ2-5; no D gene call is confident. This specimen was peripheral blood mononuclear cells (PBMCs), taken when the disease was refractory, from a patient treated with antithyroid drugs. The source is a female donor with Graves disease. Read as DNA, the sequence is TGCAGTGCTGGCCCCAAGGGCCTAACGGTGGGGACCCAGTACTTC. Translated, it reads CSAGPKGLTVGTQYF.